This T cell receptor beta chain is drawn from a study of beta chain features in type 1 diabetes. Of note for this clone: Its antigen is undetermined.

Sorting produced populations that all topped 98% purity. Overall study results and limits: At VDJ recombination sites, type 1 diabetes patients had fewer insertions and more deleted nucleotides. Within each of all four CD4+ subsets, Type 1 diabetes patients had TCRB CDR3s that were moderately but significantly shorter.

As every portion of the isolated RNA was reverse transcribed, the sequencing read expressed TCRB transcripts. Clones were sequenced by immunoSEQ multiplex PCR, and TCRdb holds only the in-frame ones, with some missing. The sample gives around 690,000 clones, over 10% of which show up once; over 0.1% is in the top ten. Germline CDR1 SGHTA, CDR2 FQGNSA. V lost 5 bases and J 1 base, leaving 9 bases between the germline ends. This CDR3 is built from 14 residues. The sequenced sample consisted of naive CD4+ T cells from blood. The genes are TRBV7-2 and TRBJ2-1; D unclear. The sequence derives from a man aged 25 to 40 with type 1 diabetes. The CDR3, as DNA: TGTGCCAGCAGCCCGCAAATTTCCTACAATGAGCAGTTCTTC. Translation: CASSPQISYNEQFF.